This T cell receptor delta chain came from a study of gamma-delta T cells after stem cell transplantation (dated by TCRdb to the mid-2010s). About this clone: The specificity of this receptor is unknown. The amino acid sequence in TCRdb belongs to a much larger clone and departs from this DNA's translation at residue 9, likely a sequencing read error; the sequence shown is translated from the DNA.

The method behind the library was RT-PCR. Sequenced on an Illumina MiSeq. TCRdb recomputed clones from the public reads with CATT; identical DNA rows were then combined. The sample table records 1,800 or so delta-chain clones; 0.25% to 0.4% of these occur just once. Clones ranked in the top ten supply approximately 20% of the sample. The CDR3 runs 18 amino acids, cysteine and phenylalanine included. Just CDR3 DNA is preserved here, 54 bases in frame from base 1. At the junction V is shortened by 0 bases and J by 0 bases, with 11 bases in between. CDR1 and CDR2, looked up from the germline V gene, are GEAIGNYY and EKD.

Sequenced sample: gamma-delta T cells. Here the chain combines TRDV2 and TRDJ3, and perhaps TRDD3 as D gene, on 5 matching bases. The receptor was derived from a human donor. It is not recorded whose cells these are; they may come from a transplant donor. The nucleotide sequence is TGTGCCTGTGACACCGGCTGGGCCGACTCCTGGGACACCCGACAGATGTTTTTC. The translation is CACDTGWADSWDTRQMFF.